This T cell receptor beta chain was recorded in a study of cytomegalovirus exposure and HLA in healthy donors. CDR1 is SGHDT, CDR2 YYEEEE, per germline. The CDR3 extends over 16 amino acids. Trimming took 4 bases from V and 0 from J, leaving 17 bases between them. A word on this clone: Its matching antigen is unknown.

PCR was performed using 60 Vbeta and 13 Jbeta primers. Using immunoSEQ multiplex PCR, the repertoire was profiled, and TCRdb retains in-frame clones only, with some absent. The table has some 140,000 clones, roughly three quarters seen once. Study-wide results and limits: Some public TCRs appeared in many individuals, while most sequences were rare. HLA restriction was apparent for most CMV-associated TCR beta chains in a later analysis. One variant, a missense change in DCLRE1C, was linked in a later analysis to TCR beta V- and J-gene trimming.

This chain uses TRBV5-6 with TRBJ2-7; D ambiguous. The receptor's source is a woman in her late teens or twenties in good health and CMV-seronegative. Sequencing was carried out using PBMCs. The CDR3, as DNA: TGTGCCAGCAGCCCTATTTCTGGTGCTAGCTCCTACGAGCAGTACTTC. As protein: CASSPISGASSYEQYF. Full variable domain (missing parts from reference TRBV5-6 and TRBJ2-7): DAGVTQSPTHLIKTRGQQVTLRCSPKSGHDTVSWYQQALGQGPQFIFQYYEEEERQRGNFPDRFSGHQFPNYSSELNVNALLLGDSALYLCASSPISGASSYEQYFGPGTRLTVT.